The sequence of this TCR beta chain was determined in a study of graft-versus-host responses after intestinal transplantation. Study-level background: Multivisceral, liver-intestinal, or isolated intestinal grafts went to recipients. The study, taken as a whole, reports: There were GvH clones found in recipient marrow, and some of them appeared first in ileum or blood. In patients with graft-donor T cell macrochimerism, allograft graft-versus-host to host-versus-graft clonal ratios were high. Peak GvH clone levels in circulation were associated with early post-transplant HvG declines.

A remark on this clone: Its antigen is undetermined.

Sequenced by immunoSEQ multiplex PCR; TCRdb stores in-frame clones only, minus some. Of more than 70,000 clones in the sample, roughly 90% are singletons; the top ten hold approximately 0.11%. Per the germline V gene, CDR1 is SGHTA and CDR2 is FQGTGA. V was clipped by 10 bases and J by 3 bases, with 21 bases between them. There are 15 residues in the CDR3. The chain combines TRBV7-3 with TRBJ1-2; unclear D gene. This material consisted of unstimulated CD4+ T cells sorted from spleen or lymph node cells, taken before intestinal transplant. The sequence came from a human donor who received an intestinal transplant. The CDR3 DNA reads TGTGCCACCACCCCCGGGGTTCCCCATTACTATGGCTACACCTTC. This codes for CATTPGVPHYYGYTF.